One sample yielded the 26 T cell receptor beta chains listed below, sequenced in a study of shared clonotypes between healthy human individuals. Sequencing was performed with immunoSEQ multiplex PCR; in TCRdb, only in-frame clones are kept and a portion is missing. The sample contains more than 2 million clones, approximately 95% of which appear only once. Source material: naive CD4+ T cells sorted from blood. Sample subset: CD45RA+ positively selected. All receptors come from a man aged 18 to 35 in good health.

Comment on this clone: The sample holds other DNA sequences that translate to the same CDR3. The rearrangement links TRBV30 to TRBJ1-5; a weak D match, TRBD1 (6 bases). The germline CDR1 and CDR2 sequences are GTSNPN and SVGIG (reference sequence). Trimming pared 3 bases from V and 6 bases from J, leaving 12 bases between. The CDR3 runs 13 residues. For the CDR3, the DNA is TGTGCCTGGAGCACAGGGAGTGGTCAGCCCCAGCATTTT. Encoded protein: CAWSTGSGQPQHF.

About this clone: The junction departs from the called germline gene at one end, perhaps through a read error. This sequence joins TRBV6-5 and TRBJ2-5; D unclear. Germline assignment: CDR1 MNHEY and CDR2 SVGAGI. This CDR3 has 13 amino acids. CDR3 sequence (DNA): TGTGCCAGCACAAACGGCCACCAAGCGACCCAGTACTTC. This sequence encodes CASTNGHQATQYF.

This clone was observed once. The chain employs TRBV20-1 and TRBJ1-4; D remains ambiguous. The ends were cut back, 7 bases at V and 0 bases at J, with 3 bases in the middle. Per germline, CDR1 DFQATT and CDR2 SNEGSKA (reference sequence). CDR3 length: 11 amino acids. The chain's CDR3 is CSGATNEKLFF. In nucleotides, the CDR3 is TGCAGTGGAGCAACTAATGAAAAACTGTTTTTT.

The rearrangement uses TRBV4-1 and TRBJ2-2, with 9 bases fitting TRBD2. Germline V lookup: CDR1 MGHRA, CDR2 YSYEKL. The trim removed 4 bases at V and 1 base at J, leaving 4 bases unmatched. This CDR3 contains 16 residues. The CDR3 is CASSRVAGENTGELFF. DNA for the CDR3: TGCGCCAGCAGCCGAGTAGCGGGGGAGAACACCGGGGAGCTGTTTTTT.

The chain combines TRBV6-6 with TRBJ2-2, with D unclear. Between the trimmed V and J ends, which lost 6 bases and 6 bases, there was a span of 11 bases. The CDR3 contains 13 residues. Germline V CDR1 and CDR2: MNHNY, SVGAGI (reference sequence). CDR3 amino acids: CASRDGVAGELFF. The CDR3 region has the DNA TGTGCCAGCAGAGATGGGGTAGCCGGGGAGCTGTTTTTT.

The chain is built from TRBV11-2 and TRBJ2-7; 9 positions match TRBD1. The J segment lost 7 bases and the V segment lost 3 bases, leaving 7 bases of the junction unmatched. Germline loops: CDR1 SGHAT, CDR2 FQNNGV. The CDR3 is 14 amino acids. CDR3 nucleotide sequence: TGTGCCAGCAGCTTTGTACAGGGGGCACGGGAGCAGTACTTC. Translated, it gives CASSFVQGAREQYF.

V and J are TRBV28 and TRBJ1-6; maybe TRBD1 (6 bases). Germline values: CDR1 MDHEN, CDR2 SYDVKM. This CDR3 spans 13 amino acids. Trimming shortened V by 4 bases and J by 11 bases, and 12 bases separated the two germline ends. The DNA of the CDR3 is TGTGCCAGCAGTTCGGGACAACCCCCACCCCTCCACTTT. Protein product: CASSSGQPPPLHF.

The V and J genes are TRBV7-5 and TRBJ1-5. TRBV7-5 is a documented pseudogene. This CDR3 has 16 amino acids. CDR3 nucleotide sequence: TGTGCCAGAAGCTTAGAGACGTCTTTGGGAAATCAGCCCCAGCATTTT. Translated, it gives CARSLETSLGNQPQHF.

The chain is built from TRBV6-1 and TRBJ2-1; D gene unclear. The germline V gene has CDR1 MNHNS and CDR2 SASEGT. Deletions cut 6 bases from V and 6 bases from J, with 12 bases between. The CDR3 is made up of 13 amino acids. The CDR3 region is CASSLWMGNEQFF. The CDR3 DNA reads as TGTGCCAGCAGCCTCTGGATGGGCAATGAGCAGTTCTTC.

The V gene is TRBV11-2, the J gene TRBJ2-3, with 15 bases fitting TRBD2. The CDR3 is 18 amino acids. Germline V CDR1 and CDR2: SGHAT, FQNNGV. V lost 3 bases, J lost 2 bases, and 6 bases stayed unmatched. The CDR3 coding sequence is TGTGCCAGCAGCTTGTTGGGACTAGCGGGGGGTAACACAGATACGCAGTATTTT. Protein sequence: CASSLLGLAGGNTDTQYF. The complete variable domain, with remaining parts taken from reference TRBV11-2 and TRBJ2-3, reads EAGVAQSPRYKIIEKRQSVAFWCNPISGHATLYWYQQILGQGPKLLIQFQNNGVVDDSQLPKDRFSAERLKGVDSTLKIQPAKLEDSAVYLCASSLLGLAGGNTDTQYFGPGTRLTVL.

On this clone itself: Other DNA sequences in the same sample also yield this CDR3. The chain recombines TRBV18 with TRBJ2-1, with D perhaps matching TRBD2 (6 bases). CDR1 is KGHSH, CDR2 LQKENI, per germline. The CDR3 is 17 residues long. With 0 bases removed from V and 0 bases from J, the gap between germline ends came to 12 bases. For the CDR3, the DNA is TGTGCCAGCTCACCACCGGCGGGGTCGAGCTCCTACAATGAGCAGTTCTTC. It is translated as CASSPPAGSSSYNEQFF.

The J gene is TRBJ1-6, the V gene TRBV6-1; TRBD1 aligns across 7 bases. The V gene's germline CDR1 is MNHNS and CDR2 SASEGT. The CDR3 is made up of 17 amino acids. J was trimmed by 3 bases and V by 3 bases; bases with no gene match: 8. CDR3 amino acids: CASSEPTGANYNSPLHF. CDR3 nucleotide sequence: TGTGCCAGCAGTGAGCCCACAGGGGCTAACTATAATTCACCCCTCCACTTT.

This chain joins TRBV11-3 and TRBJ2-1, with TRBD2 identical over 9 bases. The CDR3 totals 15 residues. Germline V gene lookup returns CDR1 SGHNT and CDR2 YENEEA. The ends lost 1 base at V and 8 bases at J; junction bases unmatched: 6. CDR3 in DNA: TGTGCCAGCAGCTTAGGGCGGGAGGGCCTAGATGAGCAGTTCTTC. Amino acid sequence: CASSLGREGLDEQFF.

Comment on this clone: This specimen includes other DNA sequences encoding the same CDR3. The genes are TRBV25-1 and TRBJ1-5, with 8 positions matching TRBD1. Germline CDR1 is MGHDK and CDR2 is SYGVNS. The CDR3 runs to 15 residues. Germline trimming cut 4 bases from V and 0 bases from J; bases unmatched to any gene: 2. The CDR3 loop is CASSGGQGSNQPQHF. DNA for the CDR3: TGTGCCAGCAGTGGTGGACAGGGTAGCAATCAGCCCCAGCATTTT. The full variable domain, rest sourced from reference TRBV25-1 and TRBJ1-5, is EADIYQTPRYLVIGTGKKITLECSQTMGHDKMYWYQQDPGMELHLIHYSYGVNSTEKGDLSSESTVSRIRTEHFPLTLESARPSHTSQYLCASSGGQGSNQPQHFGDGTRLSIL.

CDR3 sequence: CASVQGQGHYEQYF. CDR3 in DNA: TGTGCCAGCGTCCAGGGACAGGGCCACTACGAGCAGTACTTC. The genes are TRBV2 and TRBJ2-7; TRBD1 aligns across 9 bases. The CDR3 runs 14 residues. Trimming removed 8 bases from V and 3 bases from J; junction bases left unmatched: 8. Germline V lookup: CDR1 SNHLY, CDR2 FYNNEI.

The chain has TRBV6-1 and TRBJ1-1, with 7 bases aligning to TRBD1. This CDR3 contains 12 residues. CDR1 and CDR2 (germline): MNHNS, SASEGT. The V and J ends lost 2 bases and 9 bases, in that order; junction bases with no gene match: 3. CDR3 sequence reads: CASSELDRQAFF. CDR3 bases: TGTGCCAGCAGTGAATTGGACAGGCAAGCTTTCTTT.

Only one count was recorded for this clone. Other DNA sequences in this sample translate to the same CDR3. The chain links TRBV5-1 to TRBJ2-2, with D unresolved. Germline loops: CDR1 SGHRS, CDR2 YFSETQ. This CDR3 spans 15 amino acids. V lost 0 bases and J lost 0, with 6 bases in between. The CDR3 region has the DNA TGCGCCAGCAGCTTGGACGTTTCGAACACCGGGGAGCTGTTTTTT. Protein product: CASSLDVSNTGELFF.

The chain couples TRBV5-1 to TRBJ1-3, with 8 bases lining up with TRBD1. This CDR3 contains 15 residues. Trimming cost V 1 base and J 8 bases; bases outside gene matches: 8. CDR1 is SGHRS, CDR2 YFSETQ, per germline. The CDR3 protein is CASSLIGQGKDTIYF. CDR3 nucleotide sequence: TGCGCCAGCAGCTTGATCGGACAGGGAAAGGACACCATATATTTT.

The chain recombines TRBV2 with TRBJ1-3; D is uncertain. Germline CDR1 reads SNHLY; CDR2 reads FYNNEI. The CDR3 contains 15 residues. The ends were cut back, 1 base at V and 0 bases at J, with 7 bases in the middle. CDR3 amino acids: CASSEEGFSGNTIYF. The CDR3, as DNA: TGTGCCAGCAGTGAAGAAGGGTTCTCTGGAAACACCATATATTTT.

V is TRBV7-2 and J is TRBJ2-4, with a tentative D call TRBD1 (6 bases). V shed 5 bases and J shed 6 bases, with 20 bases lying between them. CDR1 and CDR2 (germline): SGHTA, FQGNSA. This CDR3 is 16 amino acids long. This chain's CDR3 is CASSRLGTIEGNIQYF. CDR3 bases: TGTGCCAGCAGCCGACTGGGGACAATTGAGGGAAACATTCAGTACTTC.

The genes are TRBV20-1 and TRBJ1-1; 8 nucleotides match TRBD1. J lost 8 bases, V lost 6 bases, and 5 bases had no gene match. The CDR3 length is 11 residues. Looked up from germline, CDR1 is DFQATT and CDR2 is SNEGSKA (reference sequence). Here the CDR3 DNA reads TGCAGTGCATCGACAGGGGACGAAGCTTTCTTT. As protein: CSASTGDEAFF.

The chain is built from TRBV19 and TRBJ2-3; TRBD2 matches at 11 bases. Looked up from germline, CDR1 is LNHDA and CDR2 is SQIVND (reference sequence). This CDR3 has 16 amino acids. V was clipped by 4 bases and J by 3 bases; unmatched bases: 6. The CDR3 DNA reads as TGTGCCAGTAGTACAACTAGCGGGGGCCCTACAGATACGCAGTATTTT. Translated, it gives CASSTTSGGPTDTQYF.

J is TRBJ2-4 and V is TRBV2; D is ambiguous. Germline-derived CDR1 and CDR2 are SNHLY and FYNNEI. The CDR3 loop spans 14 amino acids. Trimming removed 2 bases from V and 1 base from J, with 6 bases in between. The CDR3 sequence is CASSERIAKNIQYF. CDR3 DNA: TGTGCCAGCAGTGAAAGGATCGCCAAAAACATTCAGTACTTC.

The genes are TRBV2 and TRBJ2-3; D remains ambiguous. With 2 bases removed from V and 5 bases from J, the gap between germline ends came to 11 bases. The V gene's germline CDR1 is SNHLY and CDR2 FYNNEI. The CDR3 covers 14 residues. The CDR3 reads CASSERREQDTQYF. CDR3 coding DNA: TGTGCCAGCAGTGAACGCCGAGAGCAAGATACGCAGTATTTT.

The V call is TRBV11-3, the J call TRBJ2-7; 7 positions match TRBD2. Germline V gene lookup returns CDR1 SGHNT and CDR2 YENEEA. Trimming at V came to 5 bases and at J to 0 bases, leaving 4 bases not matched to a gene. This CDR3 is 14 amino acids long. The DNA for the CDR3 is TGTGCCAGCAGCCACCGGGACTACTCCTACGAGCAGTACTTC. Translation gives CASSHRDYSYEQYF.

The chain is built from TRBV27 and TRBJ1-5; D gene ambiguous. Trimming took off 1 base at V and 2 bases at J, with 9 bases between the two ends. The CDR3 extends over 15 amino acids. Germline V lookup: CDR1 MNHEY, CDR2 SMNVEV (reference sequence). The CDR3 here is CASSLYAQGNQPQHF. CDR3 in DNA: TGTGCCAGCAGTTTATACGCGCAGGGCAATCAGCCCCAGCATTTT.